Below, 8 T cell receptor beta chains from the same sample are listed, as sequenced in a study of post-analysis software for immune sequencing data. Their specific antigens are unknown. Study-level points and caveats: Included in a set of several TRBV segments more frequent in patients than controls were TRBV5-6, TRBV5-1 and TRBV20-1.

Each TCR beta cDNA library carried unique molecular identifiers. TCRdb reprocessed the PCR reads via MiXCR and lists one record per CDR3 protein. The profile shows 430,000 or so distinct CDR3 sequences, 30% to 40% of them singletons. The sequenced material came from blood. These receptors were taken from a girl aged 2 to 10 with multiple sclerosis.

This clonotype was detected only a few times. The chain joins TRBV3-1 to TRBJ2-5; D possibly corresponds to TRBD2 (7 bases). V shed 4 bases and J shed 1 base, with 13 bases lying between them. The germline V gene encodes CDR1 LGHDT and CDR2 YNNKEL (reference sequence). This CDR3 is 15 amino acids long. CDR3 protein: CASSPPRGAQETQYF. DNA of the CDR3: TGTGCCAGCAGCCCACCCCGGGGGGCCCAAGAGACCCAGTACTTC.

The CDR3 DNA is TGTGCCAGCAGCCGACACACCGGGGAGCTGTTTTTT. Encoded protein: CASSRHTGELFF. The chain has TRBV7-9 and TRBJ2-2, with D uncertain. Germline V gene sequence: CDR1 SEHNR, CDR2 FQNEAQ (reference sequence). This CDR3 spans 12 amino acids. The V and J ends lost 5 bases and 3 bases respectively, with 4 bases between them.

This clonotype has a count of ten or more. The CDR3 spells CASSLGGPAQETQYF. The CDR3 nucleotides read TGCGCCAGCAGCTTGGGCGGGCCAGCACAAGAGACCCAGTACTTC. The genes are TRBV5-1 and TRBJ2-5, with D perhaps TRBD2 (5 bases). Germline V gene lookup returns CDR1 SGHRS and CDR2 YFSETQ. The CDR3 is made up of 15 amino acids. V was trimmed by 0 bases and J by 2 bases, leaving 11 bases between them.

This chain links TRBV6-2 or TRBV6-3 with TRBJ2-5, with D hard to call. This CDR3 region has 15 residues. V gave up 2 bases and J gave up 2 bases, with 12 bases separating them. Germline-derived CDR1 and CDR2 are MNHEY and SVGEGT. The chain's CDR3 is CASSYPQLGQETQYF. In DNA, the CDR3 is TGTGCCAGCAGTTACCCCCAGTTGGGGCAAGAGACCCAGTACTTC.

This clonotype was detected only a few times. The chain combines TRBV2 with TRBJ2-4; D call uncertain. Germline V gene lookup returns CDR1 SNHLY and CDR2 FYNNEI. V lost 6 bases to trimming and J lost 5 bases, with 20 bases between them. This CDR3 is built from 16 residues. CDR3 nucleotides: TGTGCCAGCAGCGCAATCTCTAATCGACGGGAAAACATTCAGTACTTC. It is translated as CASSAISNRRENIQYF.

As to this clonotype: An end of the junction differs from the germline gene, which may be a read error. The rearrangement joins TRBV7-7 to TRBJ2-7; 7 bases align to TRBD1. In germline, CDR1 is SSHAT, CDR2 FNYEAQ (reference sequence). There are 13 residues in the CDR3. The CDR3, as DNA: TGTGCTAGCAGCTATACAGGGGATTCCGAGCAGTACTTC. Its translation is CASSYTGDSEQYF.

This clonotype came up a few times. The rearrangement joins TRBV10-3 to TRBJ2-7; 7 bases are shared with TRBD2. Germline assignment: CDR1 ENHRY and CDR2 SYGVKD. This CDR3 region has 13 residues. The CDR3 protein is CACRLAESYEQYF. The CDR3, as DNA: TGTGCATGCCGTCTAGCGGAGTCCTACGAGCAGTACTTC.

This clonotype showed up just a few times. The chain joins TRBV29-1 to TRBJ2-6; 7 nucleotides match TRBD1. V was pared by 3 bases and J by 2 bases, with 1 base of the junction left unmatched. From germline, CDR1 is SQVTM and CDR2 ANQGSEA. The CDR3 sequence is 14 residues long. This chain's CDR3 is CSVDRGTGANVLTF. The DNA of the CDR3 is TGCAGCGTTGACAGGGGGACTGGGGCCAACGTCCTGACTTTC. Using reference TRBV29-1 and TRBJ2-6 for the parts outside the CDR3, the full variable domain is SAVISQKPSRDICQRGTSLTIQCQVDSQVTMMFWYRQQPGQSLTLIATANQGSEATYESGFVIDKFPISRPNLTFSTLTVSNMSPEDSSIYLCSVDRGTGANVLTFGAGSRLTVL.